Shown below are 9 T cell receptor beta chains from a single sample sequenced in a study of T cells in Graves' hyperthyroidism and ophthalmopathy (dated by TCRdb to about 2019). The library was prepared using multiplex PCR. The run used an Illumina HiSeq 2000. TCR beta CDR3 regions were amplified from RNA transcripts. The TCR CDR3 was subjected to a first round of RT-PCR using the HTBI primer set and the Qiagen OneStep RT-PCR kit. TCRdb reprocessing: public reads trimmed at Q25 with fastp, clones called with MiXCR, in-frame beta chains kept. One record per CDR3 amino acid sequence lists the most common genes and DNA. This sample is represented by about 320,000 distinct CDR3 sequences; approximately 16% of them were singletons. The ten largest make up 33% of the sample. Material: blood. These receptors were taken from a man aged 25 to 40 with Graves' hyperthyroidism.

This clonotype was counted a few times. The chain combines TRBV27 with TRBJ2-7; 8 positions agree with TRBD2. The CDR3 extends over 14 amino acids. Germline lookup yields CDR1 MNHEY and CDR2 SMNVEV (reference sequence). Trimming removed 6 bases from V and 2 bases from J; junction bases left unmatched: 6. CDR3 sequence reads: CASRPGGTTYEQYF. In DNA form, the CDR3 reads TGTGCCAGCAGACCGGGGGGGACTACCTACGAGCAGTACTTC.

At least ten counts were recorded for this clonotype. The chain has TRBV28 and TRBJ1-2, with D possibly being TRBD1 (6 bases). The V gene lost 7 bases and the J gene lost 8 bases, with 17 bases spanning the gap. The CDR3 length is 13 residues. From germline, CDR1 is MDHEN and CDR2 SYDVKM. The DNA for the CDR3 is TGTGCCAGCACCAAGGGGGGTTGGGACGGCTACACCTTC. Its translation is CASTKGGWDGYTF.

This clonotype was seen ten or more times. The CDR3 sequence is CASSPPQGYNEQFF. In DNA form, the CDR3 reads TGTGCCAGCTCACCACCTCAGGGCTACAATGAGCAGTTCTTC. The chain couples TRBV18 to TRBJ2-1; weak D call: TRBD1 (5 bases). CDR3 length: 14 residues. Germline CDR1 is KGHSH and CDR2 is LQKENI. V was shortened by 0 bases and J by 3 bases, with 6 bases between the two germline ends.

The chain uses TRBV20-1 and TRBJ2-5; TRBD2 is a possible D gene (6 bases). The CDR3 length is 12 residues. Looked up from germline, CDR1 is DFQATT and CDR2 is SNEGSKA (reference sequence). The ends were cut back, 7 bases at V and 0 bases at J, with 9 bases in the middle. CDR3 sequence (DNA): TGCAGTGTCACGGGGGACCAAGAGACCCAGTACTTC. Its protein is CSVTGDQETQYF.

The rearrangement joins TRBV7-9 to TRBJ1-2; D remains unclear. Germline CDR1 reads SEHNR; CDR2 reads FQNEAQ (reference sequence). The V gene lost 0 bases and the J gene lost 8 bases, with 13 bases spanning the gap. This CDR3 spans 14 amino acids. The CDR3 region has the DNA TGTGCCAGCAGCTTAGCGGTTGAGGGCGGCGGCTACACCTTC. Translating gives CASSLAVEGGGYTF.

This chain uses TRBV9 with TRBJ2-7, with 10 bases fitting TRBD2. This CDR3 has 15 residues. Germline assignment: CDR1 SGDLS and CDR2 YYNGEE. Unmatched junction bases numbered 8, after V lost 4 bases and J lost 4 bases. CDR3 protein: CASSSSGSSRYEQYF. Written as DNA, the CDR3 is TGTGCCAGCAGCTCTAGCGGGAGTTCCAGGTACGAGCAGTACTTC.

The chain recombines TRBV25-1 with TRBJ2-7; the match to TRBD1 covers 8 bases. The ends lost 4 bases at V and 5 bases at J; junction bases unmatched: 4. The CDR3 has 13 amino acids. Germline CDR1 reads MGHDK; CDR2 reads SYGVNS. The CDR3 spells CASSAQQGDEQYF. Here the CDR3 DNA reads TGTGCCAGCAGTGCCCAACAGGGGGACGAGCAGTACTTC.

The chain recombines TRBV29-1 with TRBJ1-1; D not resolved. Germline CDR1 and CDR2: SQVTM and ANQGSEA. Trimming removed 4 bases from V and 5 bases from J, with 17 bases in between. The CDR3 consists of 14 residues. CDR3 nucleotides: TGCAGCGTTGCTCAGAGAATAATGGGGACTGAAGCTTTCTTT. Protein sequence: CSVAQRIMGTEAFF. Looking up the rest from reference TRBV29-1 and TRBJ1-1 gives the full variable domain: SAVISQKPSRDICQRGTSLTIQCQVDSQVTMMFWYRQQPGQSLTLIATANQGSEATYESGFVIDKFPISRPNLTFSTLTVSNMSPEDSSIYLCSVAQRIMGTEAFFGQGTRLTVV.

This clonotype was observed many times. The genes are TRBV27 and TRBJ2-1; tentatively, D is TRBD1 (5 bases). V lost 8 bases, J lost 0 bases, and 14 bases lay in between. The CDR3 sequence is 15 residues long. Per the germline V gene, CDR1 is MNHEY and CDR2 is SMNVEV (reference sequence). The CDR3 loop is CASLQGASSYNEQFF. DNA for the CDR3: TGTGCCAGCTTGCAAGGGGCCAGCTCCTACAATGAGCAGTTCTTC.